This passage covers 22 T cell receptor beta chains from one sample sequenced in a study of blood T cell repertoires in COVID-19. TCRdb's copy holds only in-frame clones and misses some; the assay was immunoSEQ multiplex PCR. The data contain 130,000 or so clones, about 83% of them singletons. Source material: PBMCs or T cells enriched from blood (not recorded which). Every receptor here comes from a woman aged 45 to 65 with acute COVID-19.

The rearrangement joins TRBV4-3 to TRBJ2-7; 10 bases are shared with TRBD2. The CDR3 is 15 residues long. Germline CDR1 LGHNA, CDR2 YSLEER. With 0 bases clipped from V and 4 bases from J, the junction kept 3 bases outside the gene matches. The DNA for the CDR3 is TGCGCCAGCAGCCAAGAGTGGACTAGCGGTTACGAGCAGTACTTC. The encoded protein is CASSQEWTSGYEQYF.

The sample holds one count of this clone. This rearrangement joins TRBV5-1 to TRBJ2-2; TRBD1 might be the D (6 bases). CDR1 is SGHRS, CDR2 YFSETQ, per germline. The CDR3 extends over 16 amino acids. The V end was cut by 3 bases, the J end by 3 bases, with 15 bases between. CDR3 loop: CASSWGQVIYTGELFF. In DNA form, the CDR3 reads TGCGCCAGCAGCTGGGGACAAGTAATCTACACCGGGGAGCTGTTTTTT.

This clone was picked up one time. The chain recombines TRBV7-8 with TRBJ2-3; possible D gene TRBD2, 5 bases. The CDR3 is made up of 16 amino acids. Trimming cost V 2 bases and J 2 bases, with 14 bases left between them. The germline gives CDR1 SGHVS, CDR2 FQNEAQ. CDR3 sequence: CASSLTLAQDTDTQYF. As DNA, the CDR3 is TGTGCCAGCAGCTTAACCTTAGCGCAAGACACAGATACGCAGTATTTT.

The DNA for the CDR3 is TGTGCCAGCAGCTCCCTCAGGGGCCATTCACCCCTCCACTTT. Translated: CASSSLRGHSPLHF. This chain joins TRBV7-9 and TRBJ1-6, with TRBD1 as a possible D gene (6 bases). The germline V and J ends were trimmed by 4 bases and 8 bases, with 12 bases remaining between them. The CDR3 spans 14 residues. Looked up from germline, CDR1 is SEHNR and CDR2 is FQNEAQ (reference sequence).

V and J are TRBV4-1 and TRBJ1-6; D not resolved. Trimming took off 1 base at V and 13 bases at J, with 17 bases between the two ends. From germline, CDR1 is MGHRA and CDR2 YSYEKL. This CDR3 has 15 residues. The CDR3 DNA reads TGCGCCAGCAGCCAAGCAAGCGGACGGCAGTCCCCCCTCCACTTT. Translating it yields CASSQASGRQSPLHF.

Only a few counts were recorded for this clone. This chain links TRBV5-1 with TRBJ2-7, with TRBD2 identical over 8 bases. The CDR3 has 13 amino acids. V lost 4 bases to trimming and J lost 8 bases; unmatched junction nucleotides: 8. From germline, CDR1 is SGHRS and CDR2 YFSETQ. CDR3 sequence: CASSPEGLGKQYF. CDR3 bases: TGCGCCAGCAGCCCGGAGGGACTAGGTAAGCAGTACTTC.

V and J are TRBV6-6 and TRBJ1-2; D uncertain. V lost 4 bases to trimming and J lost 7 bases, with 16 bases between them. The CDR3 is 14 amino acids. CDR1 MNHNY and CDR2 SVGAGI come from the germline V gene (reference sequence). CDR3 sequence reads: CASSSAVSPGGYTF. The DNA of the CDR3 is TGTGCCAGCAGTTCCGCGGTTTCTCCGGGTGGCTACACCTTC.

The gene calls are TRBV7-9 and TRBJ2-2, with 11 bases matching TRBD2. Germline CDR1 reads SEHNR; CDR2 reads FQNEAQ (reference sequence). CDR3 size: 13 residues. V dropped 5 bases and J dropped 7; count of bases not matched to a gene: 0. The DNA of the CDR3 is TGTGCCAGCAGCACTAGCGGGAGCGGGGAGCTGTTTTTT. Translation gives CASSTSGSGELFF. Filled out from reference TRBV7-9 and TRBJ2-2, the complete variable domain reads DTGVSQNPRHKITKRGQNVTFRCDPISEHNRLYWYRQTLGQGPEFLTYFQNEAQLEKSRLLSDRFSAERPKGSFSTLEIQRTEQGDSAMYLCASSTSGSGELFFGEGSRLTVL.

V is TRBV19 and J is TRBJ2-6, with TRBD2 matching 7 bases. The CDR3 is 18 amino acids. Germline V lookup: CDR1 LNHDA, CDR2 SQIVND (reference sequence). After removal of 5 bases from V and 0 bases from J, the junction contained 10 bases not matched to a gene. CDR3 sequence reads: CASSVPGLESSGANVLTF. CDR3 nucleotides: TGTGCCAGTAGTGTCCCCGGACTAGAATCCTCTGGGGCCAACGTCCTGACTTTC.

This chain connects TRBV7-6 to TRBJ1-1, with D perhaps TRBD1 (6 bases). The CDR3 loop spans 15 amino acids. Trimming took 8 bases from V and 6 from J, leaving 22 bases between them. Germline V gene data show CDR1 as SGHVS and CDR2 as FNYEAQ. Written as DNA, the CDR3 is TGTGCCAGCCGCAAGGGGGGGCGAAGAGACGCTGAAGCTTTCTTT. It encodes CASRKGGRRDAEAFF.

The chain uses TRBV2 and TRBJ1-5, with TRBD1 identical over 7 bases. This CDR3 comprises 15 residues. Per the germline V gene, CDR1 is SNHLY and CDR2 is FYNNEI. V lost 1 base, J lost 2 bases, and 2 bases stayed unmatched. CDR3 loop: CASSEEGARNQPQHF. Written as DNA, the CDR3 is TGTGCCAGCAGTGAAGAGGGGGCTCGCAATCAGCCCCAGCATTTT.

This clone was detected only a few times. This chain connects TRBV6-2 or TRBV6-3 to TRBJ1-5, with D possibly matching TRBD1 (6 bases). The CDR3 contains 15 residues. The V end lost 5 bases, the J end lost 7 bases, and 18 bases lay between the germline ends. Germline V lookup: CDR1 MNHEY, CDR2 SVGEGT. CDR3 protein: CASSPRGQAGQPQHF. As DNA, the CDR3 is TGTGCCAGCAGTCCCAGGGGACAAGCAGGGCAGCCCCAGCATTTT.

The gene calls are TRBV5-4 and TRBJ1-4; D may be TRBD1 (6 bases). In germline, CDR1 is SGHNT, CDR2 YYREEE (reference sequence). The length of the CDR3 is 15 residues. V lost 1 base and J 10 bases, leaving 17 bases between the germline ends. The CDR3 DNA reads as TGTGCCAGCAGCTTGTTTCCGGGACAAACGGGAAAACTGTTTTTT. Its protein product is CASSLFPGQTGKLFF.

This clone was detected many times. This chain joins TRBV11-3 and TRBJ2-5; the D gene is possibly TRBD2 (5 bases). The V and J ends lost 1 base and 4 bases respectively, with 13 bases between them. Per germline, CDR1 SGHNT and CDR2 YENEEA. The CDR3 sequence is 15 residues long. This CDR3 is CASSLAVGGRETQYF. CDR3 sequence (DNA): TGTGCCAGCAGCTTAGCAGTAGGCGGGCGAGAGACCCAGTACTTC.

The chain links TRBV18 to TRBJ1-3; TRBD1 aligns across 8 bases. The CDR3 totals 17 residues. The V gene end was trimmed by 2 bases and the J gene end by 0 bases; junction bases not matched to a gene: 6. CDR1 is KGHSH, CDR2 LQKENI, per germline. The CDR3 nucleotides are TGTGCCAGCTCACCATTTTCCGGACAGGGCTCTGGAAACACCATATATTTT. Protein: CASSPFSGQGSGNTIYF.

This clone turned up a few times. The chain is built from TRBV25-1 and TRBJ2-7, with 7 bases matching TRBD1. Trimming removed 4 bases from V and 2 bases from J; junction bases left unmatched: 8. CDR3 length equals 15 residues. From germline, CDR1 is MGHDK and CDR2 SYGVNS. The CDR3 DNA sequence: TGTGCCAGCAGTGGGAGGACAGGTGAAGCCTACGAGCAGTACTTC. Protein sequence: CASSGRTGEAYEQYF.

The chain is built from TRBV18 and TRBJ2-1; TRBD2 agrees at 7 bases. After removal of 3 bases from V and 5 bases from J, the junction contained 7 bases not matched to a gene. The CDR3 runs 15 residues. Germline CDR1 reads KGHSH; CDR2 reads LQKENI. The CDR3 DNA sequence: TGTGCCAGCTCACCCAGAAGCGGGACCGACAATGAGCAGTTCTTC. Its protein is CASSPRSGTDNEQFF.

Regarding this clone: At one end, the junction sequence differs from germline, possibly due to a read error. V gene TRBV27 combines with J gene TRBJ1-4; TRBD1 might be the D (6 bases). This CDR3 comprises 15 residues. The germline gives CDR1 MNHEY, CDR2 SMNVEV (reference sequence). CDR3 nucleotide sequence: TGTGCCAGCACTACCTCCGGGACAACGAATGAAAAACTGTTTTTT. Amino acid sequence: CASTTSGTTNEKLFF.

The CDR3 sequence is CASSRGTGVSYEQYF. Here the CDR3 DNA reads TGTGCCAGCAGCCGCGGGACAGGGGTTTCCTACGAGCAGTACTTC. This chain uses TRBV5-5 with TRBJ2-7; 10 bases align to TRBD1. Trimming removed 4 bases from V and 1 base from J; junction bases left unmatched: 5. Per the germline V gene, CDR1 is SGHKS and CDR2 is YYEKEE (reference sequence). The CDR3 has 15 residues.

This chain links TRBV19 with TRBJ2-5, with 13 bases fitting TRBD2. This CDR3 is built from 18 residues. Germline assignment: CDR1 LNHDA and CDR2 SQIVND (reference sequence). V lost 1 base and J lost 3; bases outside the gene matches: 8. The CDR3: CASSIGRSGTSGEETQYF. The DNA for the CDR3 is TGTGCCAGTAGTATAGGACGAAGCGGGACTAGCGGGGAAGAGACCCAGTACTTC.

Here the CDR3 DNA reads TGTGCCACCAGTCAACAGGACTATGGCTACACCTTC. It is translated as CATSQQDYGYTF. This rearrangement joins TRBV24-1 to TRBJ1-2; D possibly corresponds to TRBD1 (5 bases). This CDR3 has 12 amino acids. V dropped 6 bases and J dropped 3 bases, with 7 bases sitting between them. Germline-derived CDR1 and CDR2 are KGHDR and SFDVKD.

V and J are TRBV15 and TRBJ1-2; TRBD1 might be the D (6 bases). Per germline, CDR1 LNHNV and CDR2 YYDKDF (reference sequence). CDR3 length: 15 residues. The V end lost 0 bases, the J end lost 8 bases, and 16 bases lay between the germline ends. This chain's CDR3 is CATSRDGGPTRGYTF. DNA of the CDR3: TGTGCCACCAGCAGAGACGGGGGGCCGACCAGGGGCTACACCTTC.